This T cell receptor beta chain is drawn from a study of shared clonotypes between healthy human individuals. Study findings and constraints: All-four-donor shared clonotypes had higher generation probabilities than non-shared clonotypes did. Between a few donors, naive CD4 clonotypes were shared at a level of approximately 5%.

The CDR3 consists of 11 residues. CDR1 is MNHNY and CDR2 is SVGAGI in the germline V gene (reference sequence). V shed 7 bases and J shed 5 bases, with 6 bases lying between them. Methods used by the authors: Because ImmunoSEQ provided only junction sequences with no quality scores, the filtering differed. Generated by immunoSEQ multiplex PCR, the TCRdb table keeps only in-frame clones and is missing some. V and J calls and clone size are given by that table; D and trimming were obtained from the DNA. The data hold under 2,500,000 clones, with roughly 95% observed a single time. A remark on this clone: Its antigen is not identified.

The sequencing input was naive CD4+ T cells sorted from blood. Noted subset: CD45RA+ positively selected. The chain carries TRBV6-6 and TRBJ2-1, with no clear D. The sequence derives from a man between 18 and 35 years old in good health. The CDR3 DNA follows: TGTGCCAGCAACGGTAACAATGAGCAGTTCTTC. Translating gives CASNGNNEQFF.